This T cell receptor beta chain was identified in a study of cytomegalovirus exposure and HLA in healthy donors. Study-wide context: Among about 179 million T cells, an earlier analysis found 120 million or so unique TCR beta sequences.

Whole-study findings and limits: Based on reports, TCR beta sequences accurately predicted HLA-A and HLA-B alleles for most subjects.

Of note for this clone: Its specificity is unknown.

Primers for the PCR totalled 60 Vbeta and 13 Jbeta. Sequencing used immunoSEQ multiplex PCR; TCRdb keeps in-frame clones, though not all of them. Among some 55,000 clones listed, roughly 80% were seen once. The sequencing input was PBMCs. This clonotype originated in a man aged 40-55 years in good health and CMV-seronegative.

CDR3 loop: CASSGQGSDIQYF. DNA for the CDR3: TGTGCCAGCAGCGGACAGGGGTCAGACATTCAGTACTTC. The chain couples TRBV6-1 to TRBJ2-4; TRBD1 matches 9 bases. CDR3 size: 13 residues. The J segment lost 8 bases and the V segment lost 6 bases, leaving 5 bases of the junction unmatched. From germline, CDR1 is MNHNS and CDR2 SASEGT.